This T cell receptor beta chain was documented in a study of CD8 T cells in ankylosing spondylitis. Trimming cost V 6 bases and J 4 bases; bases outside gene matches: 7. This CDR3 spans 14 amino acids. The table lists this clonotype with many counts. Construction of TCR beta libraries was performed using quantitative 5'-RACE with molecular barcodes. MiXCR, applied by TCRdb to the 5' RACE reads, yields one record per CDR3 protein. The data hold some 300,000 distinct CDR3 sequences, with less than 25% observed a single time. The sequence derives from a female donor with ankylosing spondylitis or in good health (not recorded which). Sequencing used blood, either unsorted or a sorted T cell fraction (not recorded which). The gene calls are TRBV12-3 or TRBV12-4 and TRBJ2-3, with 7 nucleotides matching TRBD1. For the CDR3, the DNA is TGTGCCAGCAGGAGACAGGGAGCCGCAGATACGCAGTATTTT. This sequence encodes CASRRQGAADTQYF.